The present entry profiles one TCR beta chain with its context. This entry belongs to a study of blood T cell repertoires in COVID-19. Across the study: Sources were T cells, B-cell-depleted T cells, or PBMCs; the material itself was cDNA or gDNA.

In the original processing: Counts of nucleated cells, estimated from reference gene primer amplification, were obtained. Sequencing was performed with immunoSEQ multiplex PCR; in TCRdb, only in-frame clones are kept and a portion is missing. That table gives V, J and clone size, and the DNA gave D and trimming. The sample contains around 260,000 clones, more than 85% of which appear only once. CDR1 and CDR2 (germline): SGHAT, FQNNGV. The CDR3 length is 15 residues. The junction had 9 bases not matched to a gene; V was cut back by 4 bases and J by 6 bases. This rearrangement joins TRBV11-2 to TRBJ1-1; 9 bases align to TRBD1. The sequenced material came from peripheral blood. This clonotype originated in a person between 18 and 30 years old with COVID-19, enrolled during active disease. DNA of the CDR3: TGTGCCAGCAGCTCTTTTGACAGGGGGAGGGCTGAAGCTTTCTTT. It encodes CASSSFDRGRAEAFF.